What follows describes a single T cell receptor beta chain. Using immunoSEQ multiplex PCR, the repertoire was profiled, and TCRdb retains in-frame clones only, with some absent. Among tens of thousands of clones, approximately 77% were seen once, and the ten largest hold roughly 2.7%. These data come from a study of PD-L1 blockade in urothelial cancer. Trimming stripped 4 bases from V and 2 bases from J, with 20 bases between. This CDR3 is 17 amino acids long. CDR1 and CDR2 (germline): KGHSH, LQKENI. The chain joins TRBV18 to TRBJ2-5; D possibly corresponds to TRBD2 (6 bases). This clonotype originated in a man between 65 and 80 years old with urothelial cancer. The sample was PBMCs, taken around atezolizumab (anti-PD-L1) treatment. The CDR3 region has the DNA TGTGCCAGCTCACGTAAGGACTACGGCCCCTATCAAGAGACCCAGTACTTC. It is translated as CASSRKDYGPYQETQYF.